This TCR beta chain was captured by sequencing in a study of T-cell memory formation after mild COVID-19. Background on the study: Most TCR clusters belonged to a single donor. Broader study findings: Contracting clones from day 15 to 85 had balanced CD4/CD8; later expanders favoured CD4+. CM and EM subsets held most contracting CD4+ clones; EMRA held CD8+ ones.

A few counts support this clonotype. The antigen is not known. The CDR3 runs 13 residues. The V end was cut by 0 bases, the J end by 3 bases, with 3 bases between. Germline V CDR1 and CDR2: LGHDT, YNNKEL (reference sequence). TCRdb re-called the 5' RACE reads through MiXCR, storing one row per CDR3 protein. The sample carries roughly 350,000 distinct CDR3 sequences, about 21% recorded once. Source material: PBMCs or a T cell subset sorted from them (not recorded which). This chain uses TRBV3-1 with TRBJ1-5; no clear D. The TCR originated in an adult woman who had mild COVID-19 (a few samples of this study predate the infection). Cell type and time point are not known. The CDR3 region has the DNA TGTGCCAGCAGCCAAGATGACAATCAGCCCCAGCATTTT. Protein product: CASSQDDNQPQHF.